This entry describes one TCR beta chain. The antigen remains undetermined. This record belongs to a study of cytomegalovirus exposure and HLA in healthy donors. Study-wide results and limits: CMV antigen specificity was confirmed in vitro for a few CMV-associated chains. TCR beta sequences reportedly predicted most subjects' HLA-A and HLA-B alleles accurately.

Germline CDR1 is SGHDT and CDR2 is YYEEEE. Trimming removed 0 bases at V and 0 bases at J, with 5 bases between. This CDR3 region has 14 residues. Use of 60 Vbeta and 13 Jbeta primers characterized the PCR. The method was immunoSEQ multiplex PCR; TCRdb's version includes in-frame clones alone and lacks a portion of them. The sample consists of 150,000 or so clones, roughly 80% of them appearing once. Source material: PBMCs. This sequence originates from a man aged 50 to 59 in good health and CMV-seropositive. The chain joins TRBV5-6 to TRBJ2-3; possibly TRBD2 for D (5 bases). This chain's CDR3 is CASSLGGSTDTQYF. As DNA, the CDR3 is TGTGCCAGCAGCTTGGGAGGGAGCACAGATACGCAGTATTTT.